What follows are 5 T cell receptor beta chains derived from one specimen sequenced in a study of T cell changes during pregnancy in multiple sclerosis (dated by TCRdb to about 2019). The library came from the immunoSEQ multiplex PCR assay. TCRdb took this table from immuneACCESS and kept in-frame rearrangements with V and J called. Such tables lack part of the clones; where checked against another copy, unresolved V genes explain under half of the gap, and the rest is unexplained. The sample includes about 59,000 clones, with roughly nine tenths observed a single time. Clones ranked in the top ten supply 2.8% of the sample. The material was peripheral blood, obtained in the third trimester of pregnancy. The receptor set was obtained from a female donor in good health, enrolled as a control in a pregnancy study.

The rearrangement uses TRBV2 and TRBJ2-5; TRBD1 matches at 7 bases. Germline-derived CDR1 and CDR2 are SNHLY and FYNNEI. Trimming cost V 5 bases and J 5 bases; bases outside gene matches: 8. This CDR3 comprises 14 residues. The CDR3 spells CASSWLPTGETQYF. The CDR3 bases are TGTGCCAGCAGTTGGCTACCGACAGGGGAGACCCAGTACTTC.

This clone was found once. The chain links TRBV30 to TRBJ1-6; D is uncertain. The germline V and J ends were trimmed by 0 bases and 4 bases, with 13 bases remaining between them. Germline CDR1 reads GTSNPN; CDR2 reads SVGIG (reference sequence). This CDR3 spans 16 amino acids. For the CDR3, the DNA is TGTGCCTGGAGTGTAACCCGGTTCACTTATAATTCACCCCTCCACTTT. Protein sequence: CAWSVTRFTYNSPLHF.

This chain joins TRBV9 and TRBJ1-1, with 8 positions matching TRBD1. The length of the CDR3 is 19 residues. V gave up 3 bases and J gave up 3 bases; unmatched junction bases: 19. The germline gives CDR1 SGDLS, CDR2 YYNGEE. CDR3 DNA sequence: TGTGCCAGCAGCGGCGCTATATTGACAGGGGCGGATATAGACACTGAAGCTTTCTTT. Translation: CASSGAILTGADIDTEAFF.

The CDR3 region has the DNA TGCGCCAGCAGCCAAGATCTCAGGGGGCGCGCCTATGGCTACACCTTC. Amino acids: CASSQDLRGRAYGYTF. The rearrangement uses TRBV4-3 and TRBJ1-2, with TRBD1 matching over 8 bases. CDR1 and CDR2 (germline): LGHNA, YSLEER. This CDR3 is built from 16 residues. V lost 0 bases to trimming and J lost 4 bases; unmatched junction nucleotides: 7.

The chain couples TRBV5-6 to TRBJ2-3, with 7 positions matching TRBD1. The CDR3 totals 15 residues. V lost 4 bases to trimming and J lost 4 bases; unmatched junction nucleotides: 9. The germline V gene encodes CDR1 SGHDT and CDR2 YYEEEE. The CDR3 DNA follows: TGTGCCAGCAGCCCCAGAATCGGGACAGCAGATACGCAGTATTTT. Its translation: CASSPRIGTADTQYF.